This TCR beta chain was sequenced for a study of T cell responses to AZD1222 COVID-19 vaccine. Study details: Pooling covered second doses at about 4 or about 12 weeks. Study-level results: Just a handful of AZD1222 recipients tested seropositive at baseline. Without day 14 samples, only post-peak T cell repertoires were studied. Spike-wide coverage was observed for vaccine-associated CD4 TCRs, with dominant responses at 160-218 and 743-854.

Assay used: immunoSEQ multiplex PCR; TCRdb lists only in-frame clones, some missing. The table lists some 150,000 clones, 70% to 90% of them singletons. Trimming cost V 0 bases and J 3 bases, with 4 bases left between them. Germline values: CDR1 SGHRS, CDR2 YFSETQ. The CDR3 has 13 residues. In the case of this clone: Its target is not known.

V and J are TRBV5-1 and TRBJ1-5; D remains ambiguous. Material: peripheral blood, obtained on day 0 of AZD1222 vaccination. The clonotype was recovered from an adult in good health. CDR3: CASSLAPNQPQHF. The CDR3 nucleotides read TGCGCCAGCAGCTTGGCTCCCAATCAGCCCCAGCATTTT.